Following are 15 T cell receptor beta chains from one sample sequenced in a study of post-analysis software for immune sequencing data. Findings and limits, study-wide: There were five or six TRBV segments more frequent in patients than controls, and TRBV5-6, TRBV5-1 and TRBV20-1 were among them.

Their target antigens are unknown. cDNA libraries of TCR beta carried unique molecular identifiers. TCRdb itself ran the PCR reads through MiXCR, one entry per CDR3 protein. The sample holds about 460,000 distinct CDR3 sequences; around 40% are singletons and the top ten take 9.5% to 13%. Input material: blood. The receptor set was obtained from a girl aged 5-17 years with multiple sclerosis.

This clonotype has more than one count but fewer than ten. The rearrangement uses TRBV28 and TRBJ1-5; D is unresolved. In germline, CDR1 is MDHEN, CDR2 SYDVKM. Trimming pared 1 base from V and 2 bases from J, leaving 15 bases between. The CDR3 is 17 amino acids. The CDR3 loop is CASSLFGHPVRNQPQHF. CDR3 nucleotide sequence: TGTGCCAGCAGTTTATTTGGCCACCCGGTGCGCAATCAGCCCCAGCATTTT. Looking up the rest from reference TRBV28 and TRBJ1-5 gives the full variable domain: DVKVTQSSRYLVKRTGEKVFLECVQDMDHENMFWYRQDPGLGLRLIYFSYDVKMKEKGDIPEGYSVSREKKERFSLILESASTNQTSMYLCASSLFGHPVRNQPQHFGDGTRLSIL.

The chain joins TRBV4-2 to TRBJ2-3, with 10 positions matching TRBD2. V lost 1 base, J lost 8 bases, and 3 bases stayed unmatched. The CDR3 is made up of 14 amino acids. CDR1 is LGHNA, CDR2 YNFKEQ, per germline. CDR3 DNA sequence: TGTGCCAGCAGCCAAGGTGGGACTAGCGCTACGCAGTATTTT. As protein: CASSQGGTSATQYF.

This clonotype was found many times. CDR3 amino acids: CASRETSGFQETQYF. The CDR3 DNA is TGTGCCAGCAGAGAGACTAGCGGATTCCAAGAGACCCAGTACTTC. V gene TRBV6-1 combines with J gene TRBJ2-5, with TRBD2 identical over 9 bases. The CDR3 extends over 15 amino acids. Trimming cost V 6 bases and J 1 base; bases outside gene matches: 6. Germline lookup yields CDR1 MNHNS and CDR2 SASEGT.

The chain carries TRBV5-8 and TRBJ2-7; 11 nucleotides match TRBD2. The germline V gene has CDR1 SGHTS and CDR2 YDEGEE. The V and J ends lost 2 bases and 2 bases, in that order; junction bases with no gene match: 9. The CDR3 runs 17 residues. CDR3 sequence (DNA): TGTGCCAGCAGCTTTTTACTAGCGGGAGCTGAAACCTACGAGCAGTACTTC. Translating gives CASSFLLAGAETYEQYF.

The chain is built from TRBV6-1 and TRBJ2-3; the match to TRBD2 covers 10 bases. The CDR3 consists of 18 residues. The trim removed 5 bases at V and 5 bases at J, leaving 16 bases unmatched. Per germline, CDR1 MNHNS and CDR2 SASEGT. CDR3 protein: CASSRASPSGGSVDTQYF. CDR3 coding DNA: TGTGCCAGCAGTCGGGCCAGCCCTAGCGGGGGTTCAGTAGATACGCAGTATTTT.

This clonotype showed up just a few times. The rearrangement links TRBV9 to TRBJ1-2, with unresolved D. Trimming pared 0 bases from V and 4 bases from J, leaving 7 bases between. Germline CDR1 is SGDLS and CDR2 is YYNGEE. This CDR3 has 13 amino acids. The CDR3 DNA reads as TGTGCCAGCAGCGTAGTAGAGGGCTATGGCTACACCTTC. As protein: CASSVVEGYGYTF.

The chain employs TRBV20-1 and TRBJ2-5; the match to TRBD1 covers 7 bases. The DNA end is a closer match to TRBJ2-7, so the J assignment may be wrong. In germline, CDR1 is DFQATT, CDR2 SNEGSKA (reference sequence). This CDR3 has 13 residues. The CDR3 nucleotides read TGCAGTGCTAGAGGTGACAGGGACTACGAGCAGTACTTC. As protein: CSARGDRDYEQYF.

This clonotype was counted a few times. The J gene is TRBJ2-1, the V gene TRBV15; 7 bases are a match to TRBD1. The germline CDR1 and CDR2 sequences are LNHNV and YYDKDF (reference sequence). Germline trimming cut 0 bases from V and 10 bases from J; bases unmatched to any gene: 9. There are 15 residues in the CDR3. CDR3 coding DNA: TGTGCCACCAGCAGAGATCGGGCGACAGGGAAAGAGCAGTTCTTC. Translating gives CATSRDRATGKEQFF.

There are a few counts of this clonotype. The CDR3 loop reads CSERQGSTDTQYF. In nucleotides, the CDR3 is TGCAGTGAACGGCAGGGGAGCACAGATACGCAGTATTTT. The chain employs TRBV20-1 and TRBJ2-3; D may be TRBD1 (6 bases). Germline V gene sequence: CDR1 DFQATT, CDR2 SNEGSKA (reference sequence). This CDR3 region has 13 residues. The V gene lost 7 bases and the J gene lost 0 bases, with 11 bases spanning the gap.

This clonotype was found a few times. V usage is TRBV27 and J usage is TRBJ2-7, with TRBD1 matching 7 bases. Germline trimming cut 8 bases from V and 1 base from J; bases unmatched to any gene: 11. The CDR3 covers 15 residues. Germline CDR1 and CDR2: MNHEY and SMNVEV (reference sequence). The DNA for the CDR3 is TGTGCCAGCCTTAGAGACAGGGAGCCTTCCTACGAGCAGTACTTC. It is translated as CASLRDREPSYEQYF.

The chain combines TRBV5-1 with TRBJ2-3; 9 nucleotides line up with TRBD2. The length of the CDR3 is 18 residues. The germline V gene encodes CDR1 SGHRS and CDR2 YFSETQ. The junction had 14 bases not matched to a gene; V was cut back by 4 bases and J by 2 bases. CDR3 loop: CASSTLTTSGRLTDTQYF. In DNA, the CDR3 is TGCGCCAGCAGCACCCTAACGACTAGCGGTCGCCTCACAGATACGCAGTATTTT.

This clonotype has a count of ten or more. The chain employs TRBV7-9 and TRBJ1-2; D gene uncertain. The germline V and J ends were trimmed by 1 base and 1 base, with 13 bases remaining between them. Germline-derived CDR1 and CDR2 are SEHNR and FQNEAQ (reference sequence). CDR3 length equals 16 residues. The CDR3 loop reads CASSLDAADFNYGYTF. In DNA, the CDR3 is TGTGCCAGCAGCTTAGATGCAGCCGACTTTAACTATGGCTACACCTTC.

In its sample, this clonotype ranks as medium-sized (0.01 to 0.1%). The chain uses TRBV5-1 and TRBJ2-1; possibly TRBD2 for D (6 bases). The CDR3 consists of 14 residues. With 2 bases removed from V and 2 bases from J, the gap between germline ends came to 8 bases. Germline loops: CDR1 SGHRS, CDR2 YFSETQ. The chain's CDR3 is CASSFSGAYNEQFF. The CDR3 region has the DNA TGCGCCAGCAGCTTTAGCGGAGCCTACAATGAGCAGTTCTTC.

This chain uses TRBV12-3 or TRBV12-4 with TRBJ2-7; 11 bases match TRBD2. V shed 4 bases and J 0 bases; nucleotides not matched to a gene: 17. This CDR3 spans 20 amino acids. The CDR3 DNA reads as TGTGCCAGCAGTTCACCCACGGGACTAGCGGCTATACAGGGCTCCTACGAGCAGTACTTC. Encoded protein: CASSSPTGLAAIQGSYEQYF.

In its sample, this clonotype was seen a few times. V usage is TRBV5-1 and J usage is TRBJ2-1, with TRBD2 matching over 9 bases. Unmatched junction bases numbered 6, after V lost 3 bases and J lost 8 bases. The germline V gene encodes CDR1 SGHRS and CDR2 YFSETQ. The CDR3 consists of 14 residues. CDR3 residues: CASSSIAGEDEQFF. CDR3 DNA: TGCGCCAGCAGCTCGATAGCGGGAGAGGATGAGCAGTTCTTC.